This is a list of T cell receptor beta chains from one sample in a study of blood T cell repertoires in COVID-19. Assay used: immunoSEQ multiplex PCR; TCRdb lists only in-frame clones, some missing. The sample comprises more than 150,000 clones, roughly three quarters of which are singletons, and about 18% rests with the top ten. The specimen sequenced was peripheral blood. These receptors were collected from a man in his sixties with active or convalescent COVID-19. Both conserved end residues are part of each CDR3. A D gene is named only where the DNA matches it firmly. Only part of the rows carry a size: once, few, many, or a class if the clone is expanded.

d_call	clone_size	j_call	v_call	cdr3_aa	cdr3_nt
TRBD1	-	TRBJ2-1	TRBV28	CASRYVPGQGPHSPNEQFF	TGTGCCAGCAGGTATGTCCCGGGACAGGGCCCACACTCCCCCAATGAGCAGTTCTTC
TRBD1	-	TRBJ2-7	TRBV6-7	CASRQEPTGQGPLYEQYF	TGTGCCAGCAGGCAAGAGCCAACGGGACAGGGGCCACTTTACGAGCAGTACTTC
-	-	TRBJ1-1	TRBV19	CASSIGKGLGTEAFF	TGTGCCAGTAGTATCGGAAAGGGGCTGGGGACTGAAGCTTTCTTT
-	-	TRBJ1-4	TRBV25-1	CASRQSNEKLFF	TGTGCCAGCCGACAGAGTAATGAAAAACTGTTTTTT
-	-	TRBJ2-1	TRBV5-1	CASSGPDTALNEQFF	TGCGCCAGCAGCGGTCCCGACACGGCCCTCAATGAGCAGTTCTTC
TRBD1	-	TRBJ2-5	TRBV5-1	CASSPRGQGEAETQYF	TGCGCCAGCAGCCCCCGGGGACAGGGGGAGGCGGAGACCCAGTACTTC
TRBD1	-	TRBJ1-2	TRBV7-9	CASSSDRLLYGYTF	TGTGCCAGCAGTTCGGACAGGCTGCTCTATGGCTACACCTTC
TRBD2	-	TRBJ2-2	TRBV14	CASSQEISGSGTGELFF	TGTGCCAGCAGCCAAGAGATCAGCGGGAGTGGCACCGGGGAGCTGTTTTTT
-	once	TRBJ2-2	TRBV9	CASSVITGELFF	TGTGCCAGCAGCGTTATCACCGGGGAGCTGTTTTTT
-	-	TRBJ1-6	TRBV10-3	CAISGEGGAISPLHF	TGTGCCATCAGTGGCGAGGGGGGGGCGATCTCACCCCTCCACTTT
-	-	TRBJ1-3	TRBV27	CASSLSRVDLLVGNTIYF	TGTGCCAGCAGTTTATCACGAGTGGACTTGCTCGTAGGAAACACCATATATTTT
TRBD2	-	TRBJ2-5	TRBV5-1	CASRGIGGQETQYF	TGCGCCAGCAGGGGTATCGGGGGGCAAGAGACCCAGTACTTC
-	-	TRBJ1-1	TRBV7-9	CASSLVSGTPNTEAFF	TGTGCCAGCAGCTTAGTGAGTGGGACACCGAACACTGAAGCTTTCTTT
TRBD2	once	TRBJ2-7	TRBV7-6	CASSPLGGSSYEQYF	TGTGCCAGCAGCCCTTTGGGGGGGAGCTCCTACGAGCAGTACTTC
-	few	TRBJ1-1	TRBV4-1	CASSQGLRAPNTEAFF	TGCGCCAGCAGCCAAGGCCTCCGAGCCCCGAACACTGAAGCTTTCTTT
TRBD1	-	TRBJ2-7	TRBV7-2	CASSSGQGYYEQYF	TGTGCCAGCAGCTCGGGACAGGGATACTACGAGCAGTACTTC
-	-	TRBJ2-2	TRBV6-6	CASSYSLAVTGELFF	TGTGCCAGCAGTTACTCCTTGGCCGTAACCGGGGAGCTGTTTTTT
-	-	TRBJ2-2	TRBV24-1	CATSLGTLTGELFF	TGTGCCACCAGTCTAGGGACACTGACCGGGGAGCTGTTTTTT
-	-	TRBJ2-3	TRBV7-8	CASSLLSGSSTDTQYF	TGTGCCAGCAGCTTATTGAGCGGATCTAGCACAGATACGCAGTATTTT
-	-	TRBJ1-5	TRBV28	CASRPGTKGDQPQHF	TGTGCCAGCAGACCAGGGACCAAGGGGGATCAGCCCCAGCATTTT
-	few	TRBJ1-1	TRBV24-1	CATSDSSLNPGGAFF	TGTGCCACCAGTGATTCTTCCCTCAACCCTGGAGGAGCTTTCTTT
TRBD1	-	TRBJ2-2	TRBV29-1	CSVVRDSPKEDTGELFF	TGCAGCGTTGTTCGGGACAGCCCTAAAGAGGACACCGGGGAGCTGTTTTTT
-	-	TRBJ1-5	TRBV30	CAWSAGLFNQPQHF	TGTGCCTGGAGTGCTGGACTGTTTAATCAGCCCCAGCATTTT
-	few	TRBJ2-3	TRBV4-2	CASSQEAKLTDTQYF	TGTGCCAGCAGCCAAGAAGCGAAACTCACAGATACGCAGTATTTT
-	-	TRBJ2-7	TRBV5-1	CASSFRGSPYEQYF	TGCGCCAGCAGCTTCAGGGGATCTCCCTACGAGCAGTACTTC
-	few	TRBJ1-1	TRBV4-3	CASSQRGGPEAFF	TGCGCCAGCAGCCAAAGGGGGGGGCCTGAAGCTTTCTTT
-	-	TRBJ2-7	TRBV12-3/TRBV12-4	CASQGHEQYF	TGTGCCAGCCAGGGCCACGAGCAGTACTTC
TRBD2	few	TRBJ2-5	TRBV10-3	CAISGQAGVSETQYF	TGTGCCATCTCGGGCCAGGCGGGAGTTTCAGAGACCCAGTACTTC
TRBD1	-	TRBJ2-7	TRBV27	CASSLGVGQGLFEQYF	TGTGCCAGCAGTTTAGGGGTAGGACAGGGGTTGTTCGAGCAGTACTTC
TRBD1	-	TRBJ1-2	TRBV7-2	CASSFDRAHMDGYTF	TGTGCCAGCAGCTTCGACAGGGCCCATATGGATGGCTACACCTTC
TRBD2	-	TRBJ2-1	TRBV5-4	CASSPTSGRAIEQFF	TGTGCCAGCAGCCCTACTAGCGGGAGGGCCATAGAGCAGTTCTTC
-	-	TRBJ2-1	TRBV28	CASIDSFNEQFF	TGTGCCAGCATCGACTCCTTCAATGAGCAGTTCTTC
TRBD1	-	TRBJ1-5	TRBV29-1	CSVGQTGNQPQHF	TGCAGCGTTGGACAGACAGGGAATCAGCCCCAGCATTTT
-	-	TRBJ1-2	TRBV2	CASSEAREYGYTF	TGTGCCAGCAGTGAAGCGCGGGAATATGGCTACACCTTC
TRBD2	large	TRBJ2-3	TRBV3-1/TRBV3-2	CASSQAPAGPGRPSDTQYF	TGTGCCAGCAGCCAAGCCCCGGCGGGACCCGGGAGGCCGAGCGATACGCAGTATTTT
-	-	TRBJ1-1	TRBV7-3	CASSVRGGTEAFF	TGTGCCAGCAGCGTCAGGGGTGGCACTGAAGCTTTCTTT
TRBD1	-	TRBJ1-5	TRBV19	CASSISRGNNQPQHF	TGTGCCAGTAGTATAAGCAGGGGGAACAATCAGCCCCAGCATTTT